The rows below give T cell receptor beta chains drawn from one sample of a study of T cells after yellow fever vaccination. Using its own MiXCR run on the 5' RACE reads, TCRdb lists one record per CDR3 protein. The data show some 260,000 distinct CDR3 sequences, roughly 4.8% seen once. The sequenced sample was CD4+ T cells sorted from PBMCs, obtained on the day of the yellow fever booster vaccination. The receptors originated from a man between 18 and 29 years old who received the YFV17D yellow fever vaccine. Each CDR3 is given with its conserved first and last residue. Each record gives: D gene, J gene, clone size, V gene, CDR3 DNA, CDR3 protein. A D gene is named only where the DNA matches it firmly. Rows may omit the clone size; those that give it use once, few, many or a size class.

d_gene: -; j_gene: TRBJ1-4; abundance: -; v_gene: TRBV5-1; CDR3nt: TGCGCCAGCAGCTTGGCTTTCCGCAGCGGTGAAAAACTGTTTTTT; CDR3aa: CASSLAFRSGEKLFF
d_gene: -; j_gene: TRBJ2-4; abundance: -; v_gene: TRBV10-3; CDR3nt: TGTGCCATCAGTGAGTCAGGAAGAAGGGATCGAAGCTTC; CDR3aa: CAISESGRRDRSF
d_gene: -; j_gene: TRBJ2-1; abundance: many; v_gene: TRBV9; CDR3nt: TGTGCCAGCAGCGCGGCGGGGAATGAGCAGTTCTTC; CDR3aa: CASSAAGNEQFF
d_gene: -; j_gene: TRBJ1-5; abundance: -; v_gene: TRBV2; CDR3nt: TGTGCCAGCAGGGACGGAGTTAGCAATCAGCCCCAGCATTTT; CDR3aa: CASRDGVSNQPQHF
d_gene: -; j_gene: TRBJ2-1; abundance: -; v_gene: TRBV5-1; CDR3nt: TGCGCCAGTCGCAGATGGGGACCCTACAATGAGCAGTTCTTC; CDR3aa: CASRRWGPYNEQFF
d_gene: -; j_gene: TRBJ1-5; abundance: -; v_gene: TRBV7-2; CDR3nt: TGTGCCAGCAGCTTAACCCGTCAGGATCAGCCCCAGCATTTT; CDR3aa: CASSLTRQDQPQHF
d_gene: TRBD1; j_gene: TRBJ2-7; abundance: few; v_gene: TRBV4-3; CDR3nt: TGCGCCAGCAGCCAAGTGCCGGGACAGGGTTACGAGCAGTACTTC; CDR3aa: CASSQVPGQGYEQYF
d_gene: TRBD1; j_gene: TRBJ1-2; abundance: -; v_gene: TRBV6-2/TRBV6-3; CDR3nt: TGTGCCAGCAGTTACTCGAATCGTGCAGGGGGCTATGGCTACACCTTC; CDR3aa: CASSYSNRAGGYGYTF
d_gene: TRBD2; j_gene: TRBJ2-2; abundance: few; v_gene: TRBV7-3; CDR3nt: TGTGCCAGCAGCGCGAGGCCGGGACTAGCGGGGGGCCGGAACACCGGGGAGCTGTTTTTT; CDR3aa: CASSARPGLAGGRNTGELFF
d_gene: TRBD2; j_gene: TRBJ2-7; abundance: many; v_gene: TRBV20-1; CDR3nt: TGCAGTGCTCCAGAGTTAGGACTAGACAACTACGAGCAGTACTTC; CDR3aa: CSAPELGLDNYEQYF
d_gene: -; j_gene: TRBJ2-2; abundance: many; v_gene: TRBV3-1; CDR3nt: TGTGCCAGCAGTCGAGGGTCCGGCACCGGGGAGCTGTTTTTT; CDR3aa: CASSRGSGTGELFF
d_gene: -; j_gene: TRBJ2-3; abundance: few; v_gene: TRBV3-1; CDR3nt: TGTGCCAGCAGCCAAGTTTCGGGGGCAGATACGCAGTATTTT; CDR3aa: CASSQVSGADTQYF
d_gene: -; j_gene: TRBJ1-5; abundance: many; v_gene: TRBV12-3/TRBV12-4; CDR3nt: TGTGCCAGCAGTGCAAATAGCAATCAGCCCCAGCATTTT; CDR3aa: CASSANSNQPQHF
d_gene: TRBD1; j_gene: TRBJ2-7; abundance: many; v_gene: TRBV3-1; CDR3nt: TGTGCCAGCAGCCGGCCCGGGACAGGGGCCTACGAGCAGTACTTC; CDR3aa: CASSRPGTGAYEQYF
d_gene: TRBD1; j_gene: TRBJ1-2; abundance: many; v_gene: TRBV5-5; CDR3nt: TGTGCCAGCAGCTTTTTGGGACAGATTAACTATGGCTACACCTTC; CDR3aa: CASSFLGQINYGYTF
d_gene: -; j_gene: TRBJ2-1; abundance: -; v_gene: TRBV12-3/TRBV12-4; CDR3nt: TGTGCCAGCAGACCCTCCGGGACTCCATACAATGAGCAGTTCTTC; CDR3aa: CASRPSGTPYNEQFF
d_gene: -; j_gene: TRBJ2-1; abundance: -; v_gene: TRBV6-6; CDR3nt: TGTGCCAGCAGTTACCCGACAGGCTACGCGAGCTCCTACAATGAGCAGTTCTTC; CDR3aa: CASSYPTGYASSYNEQFF
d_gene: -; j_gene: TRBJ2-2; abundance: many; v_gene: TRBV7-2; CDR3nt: TGTGCCAGCAGCTTGGACCTTGTCAACACCGGGGAGCTGTTTTTT; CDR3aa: CASSLDLVNTGELFF
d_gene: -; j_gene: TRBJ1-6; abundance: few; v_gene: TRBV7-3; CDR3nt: TGTGCCAGCAGCCCTGTCCAGGGGAACTCACCCCTCCACTTT; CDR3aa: CASSPVQGNSPLHF
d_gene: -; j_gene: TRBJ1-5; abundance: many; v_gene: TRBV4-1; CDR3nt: TGCGCCAGCAGCCATCCCGGGACACGGTATCAGCCCCAGCATTTT; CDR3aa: CASSHPGTRYQPQHF
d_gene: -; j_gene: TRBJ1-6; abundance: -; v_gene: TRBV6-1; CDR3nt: TGTGCCAGCAGTGAACGAGGCAGCAATTCACCCCTCCACTTT; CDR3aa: CASSERGSNSPLHF
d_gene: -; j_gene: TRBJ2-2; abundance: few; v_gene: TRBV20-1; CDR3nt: TGCAGTGCTAGAGATCCCAAACGACCAGCTGGCGGGGAGCTGTTTTTT; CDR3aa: CSARDPKRPAGGELFF
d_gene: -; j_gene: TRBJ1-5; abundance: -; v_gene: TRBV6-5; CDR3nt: TGTGCCAGCAGTTACGATCGGACAGTCTATAGCAATCAGCCCCAGCATTTT; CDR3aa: CASSYDRTVYSNQPQHF